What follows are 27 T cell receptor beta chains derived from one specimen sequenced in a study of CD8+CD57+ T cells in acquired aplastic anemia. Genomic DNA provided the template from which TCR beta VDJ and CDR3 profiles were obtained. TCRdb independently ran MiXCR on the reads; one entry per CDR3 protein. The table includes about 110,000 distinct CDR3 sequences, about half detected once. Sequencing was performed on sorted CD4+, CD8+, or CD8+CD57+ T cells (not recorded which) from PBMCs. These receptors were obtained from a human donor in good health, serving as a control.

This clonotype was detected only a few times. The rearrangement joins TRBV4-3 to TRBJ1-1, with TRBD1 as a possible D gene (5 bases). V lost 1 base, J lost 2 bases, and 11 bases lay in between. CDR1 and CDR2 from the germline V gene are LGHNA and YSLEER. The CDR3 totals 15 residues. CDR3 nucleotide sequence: TGCGCCAGCAGCCAAGGTACAGGAAAAAACACTGAAGCTTTCTTT. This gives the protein CASSQGTGKNTEAFF.

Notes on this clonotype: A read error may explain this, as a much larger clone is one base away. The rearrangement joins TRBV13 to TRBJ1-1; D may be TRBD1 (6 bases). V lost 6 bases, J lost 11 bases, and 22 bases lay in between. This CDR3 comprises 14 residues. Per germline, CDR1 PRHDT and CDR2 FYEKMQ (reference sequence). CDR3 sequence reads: CASRGKGGVHEAFF. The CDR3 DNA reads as TGTGCCAGCAGGGGAAAGGGGGGTGTTCATGAGGCTTTCTTT. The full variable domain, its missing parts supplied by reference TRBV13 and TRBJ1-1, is AAGVIQSPRHLIKEKRETATLKCYPIPRHDTVYWYQQGPGQDPQFLISFYEKMQSDKGSIPDRFSAQQFSDYHSELNMSSLELGDSALYFCASRGKGGVHEAFFGQGTRLTVV.

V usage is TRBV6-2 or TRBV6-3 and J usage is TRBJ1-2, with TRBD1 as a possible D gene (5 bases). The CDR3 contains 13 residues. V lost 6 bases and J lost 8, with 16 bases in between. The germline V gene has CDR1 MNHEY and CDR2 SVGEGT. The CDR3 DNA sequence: TGTGCCAGCAGCCGGACTGGGGGGTTCGGCTACACCTTC. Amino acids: CASSRTGGFGYTF.

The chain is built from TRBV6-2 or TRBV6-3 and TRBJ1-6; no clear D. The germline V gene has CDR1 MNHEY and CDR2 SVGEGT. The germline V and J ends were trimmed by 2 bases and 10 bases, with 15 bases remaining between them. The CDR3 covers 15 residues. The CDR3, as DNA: TGTGCCAGCAGTTACCCACCGTGGTGGGCATCACCCCTCCACTTT. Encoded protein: CASSYPPWWASPLHF.

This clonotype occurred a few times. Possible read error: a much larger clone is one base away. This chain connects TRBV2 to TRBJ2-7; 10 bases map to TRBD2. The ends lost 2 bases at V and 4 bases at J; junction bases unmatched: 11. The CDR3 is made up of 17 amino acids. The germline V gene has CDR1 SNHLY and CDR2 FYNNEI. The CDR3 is CASSEPRPAGGKYEQYF. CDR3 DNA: TGTGCCAGCAGTGAACCCCGACCAGCGGGGGGGAAATACGAGCAGTACTTC.

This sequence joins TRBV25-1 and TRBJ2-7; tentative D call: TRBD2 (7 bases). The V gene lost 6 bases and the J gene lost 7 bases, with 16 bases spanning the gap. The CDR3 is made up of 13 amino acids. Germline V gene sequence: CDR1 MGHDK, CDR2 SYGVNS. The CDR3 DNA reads TGTGCCAGCAGGGTTGCGGGGGCTGGGGAGCAGTACTTC. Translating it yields CASRVAGAGEQYF.

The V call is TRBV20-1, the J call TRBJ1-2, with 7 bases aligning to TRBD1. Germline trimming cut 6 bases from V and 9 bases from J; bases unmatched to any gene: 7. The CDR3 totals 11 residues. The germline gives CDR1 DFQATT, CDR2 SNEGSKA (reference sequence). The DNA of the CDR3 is TGCAGTGCGCCCAACAGGGGAAGCTACACCTTC. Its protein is CSAPNRGSYTF.

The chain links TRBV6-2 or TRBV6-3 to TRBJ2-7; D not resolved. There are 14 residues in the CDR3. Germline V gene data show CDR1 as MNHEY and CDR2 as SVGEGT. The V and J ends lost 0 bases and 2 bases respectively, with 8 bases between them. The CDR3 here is CASSYSAGTYEQYF. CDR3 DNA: TGTGCCAGCAGTTACTCGGCCGGAACCTACGAGCAGTACTTC.

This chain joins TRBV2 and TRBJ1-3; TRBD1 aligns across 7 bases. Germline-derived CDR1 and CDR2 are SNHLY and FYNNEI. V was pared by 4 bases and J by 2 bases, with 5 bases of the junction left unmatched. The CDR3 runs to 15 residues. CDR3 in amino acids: CASSGQGVAGNTIYF. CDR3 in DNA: TGTGCCAGCAGTGGTCAGGGGGTTGCTGGAAACACCATATATTTT.

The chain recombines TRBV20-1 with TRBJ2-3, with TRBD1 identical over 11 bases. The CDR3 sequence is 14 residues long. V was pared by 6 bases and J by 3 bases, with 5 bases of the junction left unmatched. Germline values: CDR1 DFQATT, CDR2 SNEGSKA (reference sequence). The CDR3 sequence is CSAWDRGMTDTQYF. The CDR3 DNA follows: TGCAGTGCGTGGGACAGGGGGATGACAGATACGCAGTATTTT.

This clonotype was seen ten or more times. CDR3 sequence reads: CASSPGTSGGADNEQFF. CDR3 DNA sequence: TGTGCCAGCAGTCCCGGGACTAGCGGGGGGGCCGACAATGAGCAGTTCTTC. The J gene is TRBJ2-1, the V gene TRBV2; TRBD2 aligns across 16 bases. Looked up from germline, CDR1 is SNHLY and CDR2 is FYNNEI. The V gene end was trimmed by 5 bases and the J gene end by 5 bases; junction bases not matched to a gene: 6. The length of the CDR3 is 17 residues. The full variable domain, rest sourced from reference TRBV2 and TRBJ2-1, is EPEVTQTPSHQVTQMGQEVILRCVPISNHLYFYWYRQILGQKVEFLVSFYNNEISEKSEIFDDQFSVERPDGSNFTLKIRSTKLEDSAMYFCASSPGTSGGADNEQFFGPGTRLTVL.

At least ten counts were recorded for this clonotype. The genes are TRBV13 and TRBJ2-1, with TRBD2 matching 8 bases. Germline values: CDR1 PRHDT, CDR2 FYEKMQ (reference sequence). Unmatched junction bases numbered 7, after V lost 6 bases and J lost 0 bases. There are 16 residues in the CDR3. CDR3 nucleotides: TGTGCCAGCAGGCCCGCGGGGGGCAGCTCCTACAATGAGCAGTTCTTC. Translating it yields CASRPAGGSSYNEQFF. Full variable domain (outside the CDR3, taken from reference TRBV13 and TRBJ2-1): AAGVIQSPRHLIKEKRETATLKCYPIPRHDTVYWYQQGPGQDPQFLISFYEKMQSDKGSIPDRFSAQQFSDYHSELNMSSLELGDSALYFCASRPAGGSSYNEQFFGPGTRLTVL.

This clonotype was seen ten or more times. This CDR3 reads CASSGQVHYGYTF. In DNA, the CDR3 is TGTGCCAGCAGCGGACAGGTTCACTATGGCTACACCTTC. The gene calls are TRBV9 and TRBJ1-2, with D perhaps matching TRBD1 (6 bases). CDR1 SGDLS and CDR2 YYNGEE come from the germline V gene. The V and J ends lost 3 bases and 3 bases respectively, with 9 bases between them. This CDR3 is 13 amino acids long. The full variable domain, its missing parts supplied by reference TRBV9 and TRBJ1-2, is DSGVTQTPKHLITATGQRVTLRCSPRSGDLSVYWYQQSLDQGLQFLIQYYNGEERAKGNILERFSAQQFPDLHSELNLSSLELGDSALYFCASSGQVHYGYTFGSGTRLTVV.

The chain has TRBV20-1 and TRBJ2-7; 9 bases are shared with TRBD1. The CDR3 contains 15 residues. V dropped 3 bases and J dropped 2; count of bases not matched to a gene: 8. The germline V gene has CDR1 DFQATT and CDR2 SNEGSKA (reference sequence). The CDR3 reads CSARSKQGAAYEQYF. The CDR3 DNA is TGCAGTGCTAGGAGTAAACAGGGGGCGGCCTACGAGCAGTACTTC.

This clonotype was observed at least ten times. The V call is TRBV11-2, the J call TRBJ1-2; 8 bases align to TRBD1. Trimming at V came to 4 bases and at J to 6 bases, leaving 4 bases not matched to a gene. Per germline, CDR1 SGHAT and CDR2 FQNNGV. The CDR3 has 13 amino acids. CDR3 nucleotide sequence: TGTGCCAGCAGCTCCGGACAGGGAAATGGCTACACCTTC. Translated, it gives CASSSGQGNGYTF.

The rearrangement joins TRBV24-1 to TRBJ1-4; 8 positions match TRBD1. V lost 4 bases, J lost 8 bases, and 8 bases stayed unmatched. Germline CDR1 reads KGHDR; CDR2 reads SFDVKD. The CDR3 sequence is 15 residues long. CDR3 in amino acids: CATSERTGSGEKLFF. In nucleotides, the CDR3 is TGTGCCACCAGTGAGCGGACAGGGAGTGGCGAAAAACTGTTTTTT.

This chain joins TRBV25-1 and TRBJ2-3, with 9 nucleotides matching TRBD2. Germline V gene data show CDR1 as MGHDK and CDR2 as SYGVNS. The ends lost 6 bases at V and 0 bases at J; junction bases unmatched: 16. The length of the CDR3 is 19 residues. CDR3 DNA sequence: TGTGCCAGCAGCCCCGAGACCAGCGGGGGGTATTATAGCACAGATACGCAGTATTTT. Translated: CASSPETSGGYYSTDTQYF.

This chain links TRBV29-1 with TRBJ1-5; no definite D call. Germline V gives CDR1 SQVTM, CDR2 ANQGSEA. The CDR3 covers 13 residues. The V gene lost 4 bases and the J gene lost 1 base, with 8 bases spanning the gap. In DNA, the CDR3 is TGCAGCGTTGGGGGTACGAGCAATCAGCCCCAGCATTTT. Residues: CSVGGTSNQPQHF. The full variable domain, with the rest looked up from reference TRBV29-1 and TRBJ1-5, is SAVISQKPSRDICQRGTSLTIQCQVDSQVTMMFWYRQQPGQSLTLIATANQGSEATYESGFVIDKFPISRPNLTFSTLTVSNMSPEDSSIYLCSVGGTSNQPQHFGDGTRLSIL.

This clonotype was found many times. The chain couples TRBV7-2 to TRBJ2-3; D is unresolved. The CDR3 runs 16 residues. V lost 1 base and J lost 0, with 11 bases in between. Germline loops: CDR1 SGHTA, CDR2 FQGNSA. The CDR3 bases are TGTGCCAGCAGCTTAGGGACGGTAGCTAGCACAGATACGCAGTATTTT. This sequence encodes CASSLGTVASTDTQYF.

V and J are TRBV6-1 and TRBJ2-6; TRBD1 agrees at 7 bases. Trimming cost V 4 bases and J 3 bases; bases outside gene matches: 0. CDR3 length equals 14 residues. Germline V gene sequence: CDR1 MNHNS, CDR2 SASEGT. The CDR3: CASSGTGGANVLTF. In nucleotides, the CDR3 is TGTGCCAGCAGTGGGACAGGTGGGGCCAACGTCCTGACTTTC.

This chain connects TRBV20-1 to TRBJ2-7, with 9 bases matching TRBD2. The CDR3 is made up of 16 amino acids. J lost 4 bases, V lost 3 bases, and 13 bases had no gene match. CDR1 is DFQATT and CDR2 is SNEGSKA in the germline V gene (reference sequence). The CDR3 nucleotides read TGCAGTGCTAGCGTTCTAGCGGGAAGCGGAGTATACGAGCAGTACTTC. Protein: CSASVLAGSGVYEQYF.

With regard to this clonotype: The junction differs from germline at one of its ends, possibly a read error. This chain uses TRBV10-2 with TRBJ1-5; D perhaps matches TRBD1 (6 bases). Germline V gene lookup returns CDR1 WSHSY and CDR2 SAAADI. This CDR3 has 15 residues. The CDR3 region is CASRDSLEGNQPQRF. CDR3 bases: TGCGCCAGCAGGGACAGCCTAGAGGGCAATCAGCCCCAGCGCTTT.

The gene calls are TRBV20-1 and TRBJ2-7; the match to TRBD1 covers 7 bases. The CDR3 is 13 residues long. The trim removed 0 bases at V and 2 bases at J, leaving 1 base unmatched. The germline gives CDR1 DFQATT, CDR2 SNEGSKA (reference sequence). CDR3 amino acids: CSARDGTAYEQYF. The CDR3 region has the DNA TGCAGTGCTAGAGATGGGACAGCCTACGAGCAGTACTTC.

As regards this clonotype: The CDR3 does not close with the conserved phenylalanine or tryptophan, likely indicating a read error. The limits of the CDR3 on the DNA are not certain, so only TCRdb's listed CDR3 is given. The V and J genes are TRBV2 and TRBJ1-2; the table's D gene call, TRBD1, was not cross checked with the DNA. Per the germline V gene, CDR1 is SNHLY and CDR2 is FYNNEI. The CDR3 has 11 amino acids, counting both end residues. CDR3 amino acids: CASSDRQPPSL.

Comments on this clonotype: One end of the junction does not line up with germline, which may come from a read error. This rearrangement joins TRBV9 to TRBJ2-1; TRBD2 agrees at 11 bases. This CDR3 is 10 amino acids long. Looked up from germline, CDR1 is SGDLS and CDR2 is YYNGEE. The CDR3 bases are TGTGCCAGCAGCGGGACTAGCGGGTACTTC. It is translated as CASSGTSGYF.

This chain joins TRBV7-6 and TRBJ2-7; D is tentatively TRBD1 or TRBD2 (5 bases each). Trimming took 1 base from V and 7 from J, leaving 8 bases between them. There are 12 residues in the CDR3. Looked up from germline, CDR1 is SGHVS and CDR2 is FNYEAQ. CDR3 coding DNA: TGTGCCAGCAGCTTAGGGGACGGTGAGCAGTACTTC. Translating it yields CASSLGDGEQYF.

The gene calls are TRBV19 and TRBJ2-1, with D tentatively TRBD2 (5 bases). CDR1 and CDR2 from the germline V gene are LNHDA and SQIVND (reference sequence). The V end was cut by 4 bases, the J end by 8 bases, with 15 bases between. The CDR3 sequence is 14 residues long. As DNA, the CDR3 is TGTGCCAGTAGTAGGAAGGACGTGAGGGATGAGCAGTTCTTC. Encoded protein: CASSRKDVRDEQFF.